The clone carrying this TCR beta chain was observed a handful of times. The antigen remains unidentified. This sample is drawn from a study of Ad26.COV2.S vaccination and SARS-CoV-2 variants. About the research overall: Participants got Ad26.COV2.S intramuscularly, once or twice 56 days apart. Broader study findings: Once vaccination had occurred, spike-specific CD8+ and CD4+ T cell responses reportedly showed substantial breadth.

Some clones are missing from TCRdb's copy, which holds only in-frame ones; the method was immunoSEQ multiplex PCR. This table holds about 320,000 clones, roughly 80% found once. Treatment denoted: some 20 received Ad26.COV2.S at low or high dose, single or two shots; about five received placebo; per-sample allocation not given. Specimens were obtained on day 63 following the first vaccine or placebo injection. The administered vaccine (an Ad26 vector) expressed Wuhan-strain SARS-CoV-2 spike. Looked up from germline, CDR1 is SGHNT and CDR2 is YENEEA. CDR3 size: 13 residues. V was shortened by 4 bases and J by 8 bases, with 12 bases between the two germline ends.

This sequence was found in a person between 18 and 59 years old who received the Ad26.COV2.S COVID-19 vaccine or a placebo. J is TRBJ2-1 and V is TRBV11-3; D unresolved. This sample comprised peripheral blood, obtained in a trial of Ad26.COV2.S vaccine versus placebo. In nucleotides, the CDR3 is TGTGCCAGCAGCTCTCCCCGGGCCCATGAGCAGTTCTTC. Amino acid sequence: CASSSPRAHEQFF.